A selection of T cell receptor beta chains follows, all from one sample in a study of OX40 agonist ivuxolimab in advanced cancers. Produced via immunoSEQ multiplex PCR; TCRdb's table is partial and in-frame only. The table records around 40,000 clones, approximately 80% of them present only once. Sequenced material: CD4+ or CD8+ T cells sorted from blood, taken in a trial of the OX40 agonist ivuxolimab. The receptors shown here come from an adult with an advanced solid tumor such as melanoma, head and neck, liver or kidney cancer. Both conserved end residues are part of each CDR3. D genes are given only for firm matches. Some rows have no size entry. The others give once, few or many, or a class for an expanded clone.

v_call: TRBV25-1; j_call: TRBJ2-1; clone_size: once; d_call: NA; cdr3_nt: TGTGCCAGCAGTGGGAATAGCGGTACGTTCTACAATGAGCAGTTCTTC; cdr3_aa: CASSGNSGTFYNEQFF
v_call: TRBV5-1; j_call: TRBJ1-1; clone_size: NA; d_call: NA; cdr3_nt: TGCGCCAGCATTGATTCTCGGGGAGGGGGCACTGAAGCTTTCTTT; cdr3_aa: CASIDSRGGGTEAFF
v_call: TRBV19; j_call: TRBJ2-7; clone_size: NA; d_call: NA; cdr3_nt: TGTGCCAGTAGTATGGGGACGGATACCTACGAGCAGTACTTC; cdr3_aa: CASSMGTDTYEQYF
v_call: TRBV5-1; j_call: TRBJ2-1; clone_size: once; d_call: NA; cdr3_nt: TGCGCCAGCAGCCTCTCCCCCAATGAGCAGTTCTTC; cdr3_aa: CASSLSPNEQFF
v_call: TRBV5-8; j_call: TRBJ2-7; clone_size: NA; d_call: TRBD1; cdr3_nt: TGTGCCAGCAGCTTGGCCGGGACAGCCGCTTCCTACGAGCAGTACTTC; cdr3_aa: CASSLAGTAASYEQYF
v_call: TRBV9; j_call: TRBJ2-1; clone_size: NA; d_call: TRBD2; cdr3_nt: TGTGCCAGCAGCGCCAGCGGGGCCACGGCGAATGAGCAGTTCTTC; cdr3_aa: CASSASGATANEQFF
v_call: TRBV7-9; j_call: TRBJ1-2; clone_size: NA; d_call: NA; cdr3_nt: TGTGCCAGCAGGGGACAAGAAAACTATGGCTACACCTTC; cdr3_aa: CASRGQENYGYTF
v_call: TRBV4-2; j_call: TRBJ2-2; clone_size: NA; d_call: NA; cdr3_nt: TGTGCCAGCAGCCAAGTTTTAGGGAGTGGCGGGGAGCTGTTTTTT; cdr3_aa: CASSQVLGSGGELFF
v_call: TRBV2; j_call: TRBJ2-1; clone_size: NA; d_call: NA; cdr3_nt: TGTGCCAGCAGGGACAGAACCTACAATGAGCAGTTCTTC; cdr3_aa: CASRDRTYNEQFF
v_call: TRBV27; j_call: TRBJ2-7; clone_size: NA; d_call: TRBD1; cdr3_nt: TGTGCCAGCAGTAGGGGGCCCGCCTACGAGCAGTACTTC; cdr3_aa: CASSRGPAYEQYF
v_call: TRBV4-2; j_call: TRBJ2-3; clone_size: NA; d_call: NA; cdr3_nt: TGTGCCAGCAGATGGGCAGATACGCAGTATTTT; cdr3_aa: CASRWADTQYF
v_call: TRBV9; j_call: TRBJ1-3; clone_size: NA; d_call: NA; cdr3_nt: TGTGCCAGCAGCCCTGGGGACGGAAACACCATATATTTT; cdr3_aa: CASSPGDGNTIYF
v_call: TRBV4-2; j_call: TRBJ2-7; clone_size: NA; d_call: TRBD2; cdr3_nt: TGTGCCAGCAGCCAAGGGCGGGGGGGCTCCTACGAGCAGTACTTC; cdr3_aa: CASSQGRGGSYEQYF
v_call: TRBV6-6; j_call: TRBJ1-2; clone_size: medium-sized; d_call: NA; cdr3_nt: TGTGCCAGCCTGAAGGGGTACTATGGCTACACCTTC; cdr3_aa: CASLKGYYGYTF
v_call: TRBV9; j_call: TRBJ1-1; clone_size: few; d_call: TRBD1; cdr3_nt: TGTGCCAGCAGCCCGGGGACAGGTATTGAAGCTTTCTTT; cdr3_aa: CASSPGTGIEAFF
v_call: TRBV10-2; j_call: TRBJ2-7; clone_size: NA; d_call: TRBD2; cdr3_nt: TGCGCCAGCAGTGAGTTAGCACTAGCGGGAGATTACGAGCAGTACTTC; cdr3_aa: CASSELALAGDYEQYF
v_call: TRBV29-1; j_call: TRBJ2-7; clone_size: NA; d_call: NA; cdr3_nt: TGCAGCGTTGACGGCATAGGGGCCTACGAGCAGTACTTC; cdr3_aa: CSVDGIGAYEQYF
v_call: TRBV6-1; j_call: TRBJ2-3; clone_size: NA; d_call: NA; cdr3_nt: TGTGCCAGCGGTCTAGCGATCGGTTTCACAGATACGCAGTATTTT; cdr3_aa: CASGLAIGFTDTQYF
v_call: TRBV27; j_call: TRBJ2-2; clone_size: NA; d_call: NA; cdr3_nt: TGTGCCAGCAGTTCCGACACCGGGGAGCTGTTTTTT; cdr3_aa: CASSSDTGELFF
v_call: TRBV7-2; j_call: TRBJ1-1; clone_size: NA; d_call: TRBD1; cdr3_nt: TGTGCCAGCAGCTGGATTTCAGGGGGCGGAACTGAAGCTTTCTTT; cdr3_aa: CASSWISGGGTEAFF
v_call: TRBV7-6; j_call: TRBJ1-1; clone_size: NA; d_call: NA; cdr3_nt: TGTGCCAGCAGCTTAGGTCCCAGGGAGGTCACTGAAGCTTTCTTT; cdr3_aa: CASSLGPREVTEAFF
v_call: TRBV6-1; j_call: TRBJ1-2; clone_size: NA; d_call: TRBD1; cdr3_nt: TGTGCCAGCAGTGTGGGACAGGGGCCAAACTATGGCTACACCTTC; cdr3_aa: CASSVGQGPNYGYTF
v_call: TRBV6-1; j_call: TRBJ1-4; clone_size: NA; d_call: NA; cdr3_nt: TGTGCCAGCACCCTGAGTGGGTTTAAGGGTGAAAAACTGTTTTTT; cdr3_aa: CASTLSGFKGEKLFF
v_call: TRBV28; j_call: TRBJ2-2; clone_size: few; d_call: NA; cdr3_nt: TGTGCCAGCAGCCTAGCAGGGGCCGGGGAGCTGTTTTTT; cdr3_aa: CASSLAGAGELFF
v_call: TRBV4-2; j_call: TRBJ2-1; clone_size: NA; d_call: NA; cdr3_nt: TGTGCCAGCAGCCATCCCAAAGTATATGAGCAGTTCTTC; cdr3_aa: CASSHPKVYEQFF
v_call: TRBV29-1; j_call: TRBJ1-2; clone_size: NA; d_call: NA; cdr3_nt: TGCAGCGTTGCAGGGTTGGATGGCTACACCTTC; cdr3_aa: CSVAGLDGYTF
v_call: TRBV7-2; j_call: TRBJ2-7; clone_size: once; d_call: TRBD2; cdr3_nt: TGTGCCAGCAGCTTAGAGGGACTAGGATGGGGCGAGCAGTACTTC; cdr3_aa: CASSLEGLGWGEQYF
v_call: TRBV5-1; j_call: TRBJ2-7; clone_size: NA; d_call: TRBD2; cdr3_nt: TGCGCCAGCAGCCCCGTAGCGGGCTACTACGAGCAGTACTTC; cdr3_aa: CASSPVAGYYEQYF
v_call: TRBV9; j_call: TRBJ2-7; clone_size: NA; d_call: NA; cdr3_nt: TGTGCCAGCAGCGGGACCCCGGGTTACGAGCAGTACTTC; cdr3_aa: CASSGTPGYEQYF
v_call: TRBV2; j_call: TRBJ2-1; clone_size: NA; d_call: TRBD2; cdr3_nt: TGTGCCAGCATGGGCAGAGTTACTAGCGGGCCCTACAATGAGCAGTTCTTC; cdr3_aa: CASMGRVTSGPYNEQFF
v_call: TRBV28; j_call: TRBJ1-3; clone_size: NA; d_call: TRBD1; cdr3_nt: TGTGCCAGCAGTTTTTCCGGGACAGGGGGCCTAAACCCTGGAAACACCATATATTTT; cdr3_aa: CASSFSGTGGLNPGNTIYF
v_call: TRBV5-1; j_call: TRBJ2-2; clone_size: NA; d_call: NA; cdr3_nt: TGCGCCAGCAGCTTGGCCGAGGGGGGGCCCCGGGAGCTGTTTTTT; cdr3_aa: CASSLAEGGPRELFF
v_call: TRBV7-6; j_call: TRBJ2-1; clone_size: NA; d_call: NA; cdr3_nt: TGTGCCAGCAGCTTAGAGACAGGCGGCTCCCGGGCCTACAATGAGCAGTTCTTC; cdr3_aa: CASSLETGGSRAYNEQFF
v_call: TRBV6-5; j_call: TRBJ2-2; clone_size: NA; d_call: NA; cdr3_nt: TGTGCCAGCAGTCCCCTGACAGGGAACACCGGGGAGCTGTTTTTT; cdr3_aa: CASSPLTGNTGELFF
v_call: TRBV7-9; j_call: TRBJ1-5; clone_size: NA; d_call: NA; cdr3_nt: TGTGCCAGCAGCTTAGGCCCCGTTAATCAGCCCCAGCATTTT; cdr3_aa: CASSLGPVNQPQHF
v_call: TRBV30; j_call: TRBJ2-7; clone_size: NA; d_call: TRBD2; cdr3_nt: TGTGCCTGGAGTGACCCCAGGGCTAGCGGCTACGAGCAGTACTTC; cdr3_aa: CAWSDPRASGYEQYF
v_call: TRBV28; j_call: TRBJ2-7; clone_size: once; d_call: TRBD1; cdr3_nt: TGTGCCAGCAGTTCGTTAACAGGGGTAAGAAGAAACGAGCAGTACTTC; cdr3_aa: CASSSLTGVRRNEQYF
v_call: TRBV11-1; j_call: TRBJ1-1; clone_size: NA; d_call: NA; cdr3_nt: TGTGCCAGCAGCTTAACGGTGAGGGTGAACACTGAAGCTTTCTTT; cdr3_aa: CASSLTVRVNTEAFF
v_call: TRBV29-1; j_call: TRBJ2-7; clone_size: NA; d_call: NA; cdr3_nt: TGCAGCCCCCCGGGCGACCTCCCCTACGAGCAGTACTTC; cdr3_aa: CSPPGDLPYEQYF
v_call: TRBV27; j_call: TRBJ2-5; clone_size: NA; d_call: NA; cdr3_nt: TGTGCCAGCGGAAGAAGGGCGTACCAAGAGACCCAGTACTTC; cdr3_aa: CASGRRAYQETQYF
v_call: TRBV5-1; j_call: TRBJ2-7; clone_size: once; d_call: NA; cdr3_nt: TGCGCCAGCAGCTTGGCCGCCAACTACGAGCAGTACTTC; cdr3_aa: CASSLAANYEQYF
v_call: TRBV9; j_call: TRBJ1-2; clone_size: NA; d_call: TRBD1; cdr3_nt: TGTGCCAGCAGCGGACAGGGGGGAAACTATGGCTACACCTTC; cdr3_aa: CASSGQGGNYGYTF
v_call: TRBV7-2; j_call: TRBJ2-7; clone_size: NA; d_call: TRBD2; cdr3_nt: TGTGCCAGCAGCTATACTAGCGGGGGAACCTACGAGCAGTACTTC; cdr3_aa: CASSYTSGGTYEQYF
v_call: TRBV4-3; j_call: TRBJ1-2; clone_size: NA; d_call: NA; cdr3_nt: TGCGCCAGCAGCCAAAGTCTTACCGGGGGCTACACCTTC; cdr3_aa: CASSQSLTGGYTF
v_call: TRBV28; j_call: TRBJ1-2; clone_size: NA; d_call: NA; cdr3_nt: TGTGCCAGCATCCTGAGGGGGACTTACACCTTC; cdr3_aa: CASILRGTYTF
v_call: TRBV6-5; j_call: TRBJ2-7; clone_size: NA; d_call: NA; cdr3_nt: TGTGCCAGCAGTTACTCACGGGGATCAGATGAGCAGTACTTC; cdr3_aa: CASSYSRGSDEQYF
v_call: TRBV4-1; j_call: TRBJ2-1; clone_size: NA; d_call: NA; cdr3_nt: TGCGCCAGCAGCCAAAGCGGGTGGGAGGAGCAGTTCTTC; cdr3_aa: CASSQSGWEEQFF
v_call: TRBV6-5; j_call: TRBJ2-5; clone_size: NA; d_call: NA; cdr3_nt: TGTGCCAGCAGTTACCACATCGGAACTCAAGAGACCCAGTACTTC; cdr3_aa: CASSYHIGTQETQYF
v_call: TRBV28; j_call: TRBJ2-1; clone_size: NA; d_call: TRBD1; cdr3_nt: TGTGCCAGCAGTCCTTGGGACAGTAGCTCCTCCTACAATGAGCAGTTCTTC; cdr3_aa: CASSPWDSSSSYNEQFF
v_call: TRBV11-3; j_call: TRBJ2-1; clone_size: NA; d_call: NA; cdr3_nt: TGTGCCAGCAGCTATCTGGGCCCGTGGAATGAGCAGTTCTTC; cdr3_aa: CASSYLGPWNEQFF
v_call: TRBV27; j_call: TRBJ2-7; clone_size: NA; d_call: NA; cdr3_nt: TGTGCCAGCAGTCCTTCCCCTCAGGGTCTCGAGCAGTACTTC; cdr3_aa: CASSPSPQGLEQYF
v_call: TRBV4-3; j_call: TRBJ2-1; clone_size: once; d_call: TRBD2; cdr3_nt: TGCGCCAGCAGCCAACTTGGGCTAGCGGGGGGGCTGCATGAGCAGTTCTTC; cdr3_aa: CASSQLGLAGGLHEQFF
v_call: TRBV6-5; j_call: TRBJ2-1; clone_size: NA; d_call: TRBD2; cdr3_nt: TGTGCCAGCAGTTACTCGACTAGCGGGAGTAGTGAGCAGTTCTTC; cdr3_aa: CASSYSTSGSSEQFF
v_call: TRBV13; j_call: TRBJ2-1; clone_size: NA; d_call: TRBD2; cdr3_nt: TGTGCCAGCAGCTTCGCCGGACTAGCGGGAGTTGAGCAGTTCTTC; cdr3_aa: CASSFAGLAGVEQFF
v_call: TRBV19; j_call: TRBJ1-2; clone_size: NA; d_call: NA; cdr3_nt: TGTGCCAGTAGTATAAGGGACAAGGGCCCCTATGGCTACACCTTC; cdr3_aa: CASSIRDKGPYGYTF
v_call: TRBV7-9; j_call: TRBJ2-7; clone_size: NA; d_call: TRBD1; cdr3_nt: TGTGCCAGCAGCTTAGGGACAGGGGACCAGTACTTC; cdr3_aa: CASSLGTGDQYF
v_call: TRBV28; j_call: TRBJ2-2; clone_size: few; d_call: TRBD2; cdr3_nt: TGTGCCAGCGCCCCAACTAGCGCCGCCGGGGAGCTGTTTTTT; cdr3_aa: CASAPTSAAGELFF
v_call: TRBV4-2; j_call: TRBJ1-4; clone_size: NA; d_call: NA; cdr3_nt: TGTGCCAGCAGCCAAGAGGGCAGGCCTAATGAAAAACTGTTTTTT; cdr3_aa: CASSQEGRPNEKLFF
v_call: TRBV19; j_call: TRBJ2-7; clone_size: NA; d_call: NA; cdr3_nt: TGTGCCAGTAGTATCGGGCAGGAGAGCTACGAGCAGTACTTC; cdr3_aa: CASSIGQESYEQYF
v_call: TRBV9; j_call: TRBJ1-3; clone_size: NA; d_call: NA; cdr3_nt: TGTGCCAGCAGCCCCCGGGACATTGGTTATCAAAGGGGAAACACCATATATTTT; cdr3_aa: CASSPRDIGYQRGNTIYF